A selection of T cell receptor beta chains follows, all from one sample in a study of PD-L1 blockade in urothelial cancer. Sequencing used immunoSEQ multiplex PCR; TCRdb keeps in-frame clones, though not all of them. The profile shows tens of thousands of clones, 70% to 90% of them singletons. Sequencing was performed on PBMCs, taken around atezolizumab (anti-PD-L1) treatment. The origin of the receptors is a man between 65 and 80 years old with urothelial cancer. The CDR3 runs from the conserved cysteine through the conserved F or W.

v_gene	j_gene	CDR3aa
TRBV28	TRBJ1-3	CASRQAHSGNTIYF
TRBV29-1	TRBJ1-2	CSVGFAGILGYTF
TRBV5-5	TRBJ1-2	CASSLAVDTIYGYTF
TRBV11-2	TRBJ2-3	CASSRTVGTSVTDTQYF
TRBV6-6	TRBJ1-2	CASSTTGGRYGYTF
TRBV7-8	TRBJ1-3	CASSVTGGSGNTIYF
TRBV27	TRBJ2-2	CASSRAGTGVRTGELFF
TRBV9	TRBJ1-1	CASSPGGDTEAFF
TRBV7-8	TRBJ1-5	CASSYDLGPQHF
TRBV27	TRBJ2-2	CASSFLAGSNTGELFF
TRBV6-5	TRBJ2-7	CASSQFLGGEQYF
TRBV18	TRBJ1-2	CASSPPGTGGYTF
TRBV5-4	TRBJ2-2	CASSLVFTGELFF
TRBV7-3	TRBJ2-4	CASSLGGGRVGKNIQYF
TRBV28	TRBJ2-7	CASSYVSGPTYEQYF
TRBV4-1	TRBJ1-5	CASSRGGYSNQPQHF
TRBV11-2	TRBJ2-1	CASSLSRGTYNEQFF
TRBV19	TRBJ1-1	CASRGQLNTEAFF
TRBV4-3	TRBJ2-5	CASSQGLAGRGETQYF
TRBV19	TRBJ1-3	CATTSNSGNTIYF
TRBV28	TRBJ2-5	CASRGGTGPETQYF
TRBV6-5	TRBJ2-3	CASITSGGAQYF
TRBV5-3	TRBJ2-5	CARRYGTSGRAVETQYF
TRBV4-3	TRBJ1-2	CASSQDPSTGSRGYTF
TRBV13	TRBJ2-5	CASSLLRGETQYF
TRBV27	TRBJ2-3	CASWAGGLADTQYF
TRBV4-2	TRBJ1-2	CASEGQGYGYTF
TRBV27	TRBJ1-5	CASSPDIDQPQHF
TRBV29-1	TRBJ1-4	CSVGGTRDEKLFF
TRBV7-9	TRBJ1-1	CASSRNQGLTEAFF
TRBV5-1	TRBJ2-1	CASRLQGQGHEQFF
TRBV18	TRBJ2-5	CASSPRGQETQYF
TRBV7-9	TRBJ2-1	CASRAGVGIYNEQFF
TRBV12-5	TRBJ2-3	CASSRGWEDTQYF
TRBV2	TRBJ2-7	CASRGLAGVAYEQYF
TRBV27	TRBJ1-5	CASSRTQGVGQPQHF
TRBV19	TRBJ2-7	CASSPWGGTPYEQYF
TRBV14	TRBJ1-4	CASSQEWGGNEKLFF
TRBV7-2	TRBJ2-7	CASSWTSGSYEQYF
TRBV5-4	TRBJ2-5	CASSLVGQVQETQYF
TRBV9	TRBJ2-1	CASSVEGTSGRRKFF
TRBV7-8	TRBJ2-5	CASSSLAGGGKTQYF
TRBV9	TRBJ2-3	CASSVGAGVTSTDTQYF
TRBV11-2	TRBJ2-7	CASSLDTGYSYEQYF
TRBV6-1	TRBJ1-4	CASLAPAVEKLFF
TRBV27	TRBJ2-1	CASSPREISGNEQFF
TRBV30	TRBJ2-7	CAWAPNLAGGIYEQYF
TRBV4-3	TRBJ2-1	CASSQNRDNEQFF
TRBV11-1	TRBJ2-3	CASSLEPGTDTQYF
TRBV2	TRBJ1-2	CASSVEADFYGYTF
TRBV7-3	TRBJ2-5	CASSRLAGLQETQYF
TRBV28	TRBJ1-2	CLPGGAFNGYTF